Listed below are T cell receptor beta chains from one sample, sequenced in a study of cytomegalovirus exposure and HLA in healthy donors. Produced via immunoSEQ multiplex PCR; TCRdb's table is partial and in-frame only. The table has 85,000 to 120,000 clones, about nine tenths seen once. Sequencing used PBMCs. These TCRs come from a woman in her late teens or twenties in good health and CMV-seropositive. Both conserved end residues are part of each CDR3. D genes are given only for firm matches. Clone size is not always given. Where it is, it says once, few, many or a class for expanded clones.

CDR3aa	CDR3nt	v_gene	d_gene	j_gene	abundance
CASTLGTVATF	TGTGCCAGTACCCTAGGGACAGTCGCGACCTTC	TRBV19	TRBD1	TRBJ1-2	-
CAIRPNTTNTEAFF	TGTGCCATCAGACCCAACACCACGAACACTGAAGCTTTCTTT	TRBV10-3	-	TRBJ1-1	-
CASSERGSTDTQYF	TGTGCCAGCAGTGAGCGGGGTAGCACAGATACGCAGTATTTT	TRBV6-4	-	TRBJ2-3	many
CASSLVLGSYTGELFF	TGTGCCAGCAGCTTAGTTCTCGGGTCCTACACCGGGGAGCTGTTTTTT	TRBV7-9	-	TRBJ2-2	-
CASSPGPSSYNSPLHF	TGTGCCAGCTCACCGGGGCCGAGCTCCTATAATTCACCCCTCCACTTT	TRBV18	-	TRBJ1-6	-
CASGTMTGDGTQYF	TGTGCCAGCGGAACCATGACAGGGGACGGGACCCAGTACTTC	TRBV6-5	TRBD1	TRBJ2-5	-
CASSPGIRDTEAFF	TGTGCCAGCAGTCCAGGGATTAGGGACACTGAAGCTTTCTTT	TRBV6-5	-	TRBJ1-1	-
CASSREGLEGGGLYEQYF	TGCGCCAGCAGCCGCGAGGGACTAGAAGGAGGGGGTCTCTACGAGCAGTACTTC	TRBV4-1	TRBD2	TRBJ2-7	few
CASSADSRTEAFF	TGTGCCAGCAGTGCGGACAGTCGGACTGAAGCTTTCTTT	TRBV6-4	-	TRBJ1-1	-
CASRRQGPSNQPQHF	TGTGCCAGCAGAAGACAGGGCCCTAGCAATCAGCCCCAGCATTTT	TRBV28	TRBD1	TRBJ1-5	once
CASTDPGTGGEKLFF	TGCGCCAGCACCGATCCCGGGACAGGGGGAGAAAAACTGTTTTTT	TRBV4-1	TRBD1	TRBJ1-4	-
CASSSTRTGGLYNSPLHF	TGTGCCAGCAGTTCGACCCGGACAGGGGGCCTGTATAATTCACCCCTCCACTTT	TRBV28	TRBD1	TRBJ1-6	-
CASSPRGGNTEAFF	TGTGCCAGCTCACCACGTGGCGGGAACACTGAAGCTTTCTTT	TRBV18	-	TRBJ1-1	-
CASSLQGGYTEAFF	TGTGCCAGCAGTTTACAGGGAGGGTACACTGAAGCTTTCTTT	TRBV28	-	TRBJ1-1	few
CASSPSGGSYEQYF	TGTGCCAGCAGCCCTAGCGGGGGGTCCTACGAGCAGTACTTC	TRBV7-9	TRBD2	TRBJ2-7	-
CASSYTGGPGRTEAFF	TGTGCCAGCAGCTACACCGGTGGTCCAGGGAGGACTGAAGCTTTCTTT	TRBV6-5	-	TRBJ1-1	-
CASRGDRGNSPLHF	TGTGCCAGCCGCGGCGACAGGGGAAATTCACCCCTCCACTTT	TRBV2	TRBD1	TRBJ1-6	-
CASSPPSGRWEDTQYF	TGTGCCAGCAGCCCACCTAGCGGGAGGTGGGAGGATACGCAGTATTTT	TRBV7-2	TRBD2	TRBJ2-3	-
CASSQGGGANQPQHF	TGCGCCAGCAGCCAAGGGGGTGGGGCCAATCAGCCCCAGCATTTT	TRBV4-1	-	TRBJ1-5	-
CASSQRTGGNTGELFF	TGCGCCAGCAGCCAACGGACAGGGGGAAACACCGGGGAGCTGTTTTTT	TRBV4-1	TRBD1	TRBJ2-2	-
CASRQGNYGYTF	TGTGCCAGCCGGCAGGGGAACTATGGCTACACCTTC	TRBV28	-	TRBJ1-2	-
CASSPGQGATSGELFF	TGTGCCAGCTCACCGGGACAGGGGGCGACGTCCGGGGAGCTGTTTTTT	TRBV18	TRBD1	TRBJ2-2	-
CASSSPDRGRFEAFF	TGTGCCAGCAGTAGCCCGGACAGGGGGCGCTTTGAAGCTTTCTTT	TRBV27	TRBD1	TRBJ1-1	-
CASSLGGSISSGANVLTF	TGTGCCAGCAGTTTAGGGGGCTCTATAAGCTCTGGGGCCAACGTCCTGACTTTC	TRBV27	-	TRBJ2-6	-
CSVVVQGETQYF	TGCAGCGTTGTGGTGCAGGGTGAGACCCAGTACTTC	TRBV29-1	-	TRBJ2-5	-
CASSQGLAGGSYEQYF	TGTGCCAGCAGCCAAGGGCTAGCGGGGGGCTCCTACGAGCAGTACTTC	TRBV4-2	TRBD2	TRBJ2-7	-
CASSFGTGGGYTF	TGTGCTAGCAGCTTCGGGACAGGAGGTGGCTACACCTTC	TRBV7-7	TRBD1	TRBJ1-2	-
CASGTGSGGYTF	TGTGCCAGCGGCACAGGGTCCGGGGGCTACACCTTC	TRBV6-6	-	TRBJ1-2	-
CASSQESSSRGYTF	TGCGCCAGCAGCCAAGAATCGTCAAGCAGGGGCTACACCTTC	TRBV4-3	-	TRBJ1-2	-
CASNRPGTDTQYF	TGTGCCAGTAACCGACCAGGGACAGATACGCAGTATTTT	TRBV19	-	TRBJ2-3	-
CASSENSAHTDTQYF	TGTGCCAGCAGTGAGAACAGTGCCCACACAGATACGCAGTATTTT	TRBV25-1	-	TRBJ2-3	-
CASSQATGDNEQFF	TGTGCCAGCAGCCAAGCTACCGGGGACAATGAGCAGTTCTTC	TRBV4-2	-	TRBJ2-1	few
CASSFLTSRVRNEQFF	TGTGCCAGCAGCTTTTTAACTAGCAGGGTGAGGAATGAGCAGTTCTTC	TRBV7-2	-	TRBJ2-1	-
CASSSSRDTSYEQYF	TGTGCCAGCAGCTCAAGCCGGGACACGTCCTACGAGCAGTACTTC	TRBV11-2	-	TRBJ2-7	-
CASSERGGQNLYEQYF	TGTGCCAGCAGCGAACGCGGGGGCCAAAATCTTTACGAGCAGTACTTC	TRBV9	-	TRBJ2-7	-
CASSLGQGSDTEAFF	TGTGCCAGCAGCTTGGGACAGGGTAGCGACACTGAAGCTTTCTTT	TRBV7-9	TRBD1	TRBJ1-1	-
CASSGTSNEQFF	TGTGCCAGCAGTGGGACTTCTAATGAGCAGTTCTTC	TRBV2	-	TRBJ2-1	once
CASSSGTALTGELFF	TGTGCCAGCAGCTCCGGGACAGCCCTCACCGGGGAGCTGTTTTTT	TRBV7-2	TRBD1	TRBJ2-2	-
CASSVQGNYGYTF	TGTGCCAGCAGCGTACAGGGGAACTATGGCTACACCTTC	TRBV5-6	TRBD1	TRBJ1-2	-
CASSLGGTGVALEAFF	TGTGCCAGCAGCTTAGGGGGGACAGGAGTGGCTTTAGAAGCTTTCTTT	TRBV7-9	TRBD1	TRBJ1-1	once
CASMGSGWQPQHF	TGTGCCAGTATGGGTTCCGGGTGGCAGCCCCAGCATTTT	TRBV19	-	TRBJ1-5	-